Each of the 6 T cell receptor beta chains below was sequenced from the same sample in a study of metastatic and nonmetastatic thyroid tumors. There were no patients who had received any treatment before thyroid surgery. TCRdb used MiXCR to call clones anew from the PCR reads. Of about 20,000 clones listed, approximately 16% are singletons. The specimen was tumor tissue. The source is a female donor with papillary thyroid cancer or a benign thyroid nodule (not recorded which). Some clones in this sample may be carry-over from other donors' samples.

The gene calls are TRBV4-3 and TRBJ2-2; unclear D gene. Germline-derived CDR1 and CDR2 are LGHNA and YSLEER. The CDR3 loop spans 16 amino acids. Trimming cost V 3 bases and J 0 bases, with 11 bases left between them. The CDR3 nucleotides read TGCGCCAGCAGCCATGGACGACTCGCGAACACCGGGGAGCTGTTTTTT. Its translation: CASSHGRLANTGELFF.

This clone was seen repeatedly, ten times or more. This rearrangement joins TRBV24-1 to TRBJ2-3; a possible D gene is TRBD2 (6 bases). The CDR3 runs to 17 residues. Germline loops: CDR1 KGHDR, CDR2 SFDVKD. V gave up 4 bases and J gave up 5 bases, with 21 bases separating them. The CDR3 DNA reads TGTGCCACCAGTGACCCCCCCGGGGCGGGAAAACAAGATACGCAGTATTTT. Encoded protein: CATSDPPGAGKQDTQYF.

This clone was detected a few times. One end of the junction varies from germline; a read error may be responsible. The genes are TRBV25-1 and TRBJ1-1, with D maybe TRBD1 (6 bases). Germline CDR1 and CDR2: MGHDK and SYGVNS. The CDR3 extends over 13 amino acids. The CDR3 DNA reads TGTGCCAGCACGGGACACCTGAACAATGAAGCCTTCTTT. Its protein product is CASTGHLNNEAFF.

This clone was detected ten times or more. The rearrangement uses TRBV18 and TRBJ1-5, with TRBD1 matching over 9 bases. V was pared by 3 bases and J by 4 bases, with 4 bases of the junction left unmatched. This CDR3 is built from 15 residues. The V gene's germline CDR1 is KGHSH and CDR2 LQKENI. The DNA for the CDR3 is TGTGCCAGCTCACCGAGGACAGGGGAAAATCAGCCCCAGCATTTT. Its translation: CASSPRTGENQPQHF.

This clone has at least ten counts. CDR3 nucleotide sequence: TGTGCCAGCACCGGACAGGGGGGATACAATGAGCAGTTCTTC. It yields the protein CASTGQGGYNEQFF. The rearrangement links TRBV28 to TRBJ2-1; the match to TRBD1 covers 10 bases. V lost 7 bases, J lost 4 bases, and 4 bases stayed unmatched. The germline gives CDR1 MDHEN, CDR2 SYDVKM. The CDR3 spans 14 residues.

In this sample, this clone turned up a few times. A read error may produce the germline difference seen at one junction end. V usage is TRBV15 and J usage is TRBJ1-2; D ambiguous. Germline V gene sequence: CDR1 LNHNV, CDR2 YYDKDF (reference sequence). The CDR3 covers 12 residues. In DNA form, the CDR3 reads TGTGCCGCCAGCAGAGAGGAGGTCGGCTACACCTTC. Its translation: CAASREEVGYTF.